The rows below give T cell receptor beta chains drawn from one sample of a study of breast tumors, draining lymph nodes, adjacent tissues. TCRdb re-analysed the multiplex PCR reads in MiXCR, keeping a single row per CDR3 protein. The repertoire has about 230,000 distinct CDR3 sequences, roughly 32% of them found once; the top ten carry approximately 1.5%. The sequenced sample consisted of axillary lymph node tissue. All receptors derive from a female donor with breast cancer. Some clones in this sample may be carry-over from other donors' samples. CDR3s leave out the opening cysteine and the closing phenylalanine or tryptophan.

v_gene	j_gene	CDR3aa
TRBV2	TRBJ1-3	ASSEFSRPGNTIY
TRBV7-3	TRBJ1-5	ASSLGQGPYEH
TRBV19	TRBJ2-3	ASLAGGPGEQY
TRBV4-2	TRBJ2-2	ASSQRPGRTGELF
TRBV6-4	TRBJ2-5	ASSTEGKGNYTFGSGTRGETQY
TRBV20-1	TRBJ1-6	SARTTGGVNSPLH
TRBV5-8	TRBJ2-7	ASSLGQGVSYEQY
TRBV19	TRBJ1-3	ASSATRDWDSGNTIY
TRBV6-5	TRBJ1-5	ASSWGGEPQH
TRBV29-1	TRBJ2-3	SVQGPDTQY
TRBV5-1	TRBJ2-1	ASSLEGQGDEQF
TRBV15	TRBJ2-3	ATSRSSTDTQY
TRBV12-3/TRBV12-4	TRBJ2-2	ASSLGGGLAAYGELF
TRBV27	TRBJ1-5	ASSFQGYQPQH
TRBV7-2	TRBJ1-2	ASSLEGYGYT
TRBV18	TRBJ2-1	ASSPATSGRVNEQF
TRBV4-2	TRBJ2-5	ASSQTGVGETQY
TRBV4-2	TRBJ2-1	ASSQSIKLHEQF
TRBV7-9	TRBJ2-3	ASSLAGLAGAEQY
TRBV6-5	TRBJ1-6	ASSYSDPSYNSPLH
TRBV14	TRBJ2-5	ASSLLDKQETQS
TRBV6-6	TRBJ2-7	ASSLTGTGVEQY
TRBV11-2	TRBJ2-1	ASSLLSGRRYNEQF
TRBV5-1	TRBJ1-6	ASSLGGSGNQPLH
TRBV5-6	TRBJ2-3	ASSWIGTSSTDTQY
TRBV2	TRBJ1-5	ASSEYKGRQPQH
TRBV11-3	TRBJ2-3	ASSPGTDTDTQY
TRBV6-2/TRBV6-3	TRBJ2-1	ASTRPPTWASGGIVEYNEQF
TRBV6-5	TRBJ1-2	ASMGRKYGYT
TRBV24-1	TRBJ2-1	AAGTSGSGNEQF
TRBV7-9	TRBJ2-3	ASSRRLAESTDTQY
TRBV20-1	TRBJ2-1	SAGRGWRDPGPWF
TRBV12-3/TRBV12-4	TRBJ1-3	ASSLGGQGIADSGNTIY
TRBV20-1	TRBJ1-2	SARSAGYGST
TRBV28	TRBJ2-6	ASSFRGSLSGANVLT
TRBV20-1	TRBJ2-1	SASGTTDYNEQF
TRBV6-6	TRBJ1-5	ASSYAPSSPQH
TRBV6-2/TRBV6-3	TRBJ2-1	ASSYPGTGYLGEQF
TRBV9	TRBJ2-1	ASSDSGSIYNEQF
TRBV6-2/TRBV6-3	TRBJ2-1	ASTDPGLNYNEQF
TRBV19	TRBJ1-4	ASRPGQDFEKLF
TRBV29-1	TRBJ2-3	SGWGTLSTDTQY
TRBV19	TRBJ1-2	ASSHPAGYRSYGYT
TRBV7-3	TRBJ1-2	ASSLRAGSYGYT
TRBV4-2	TRBJ2-7	ASSQYLALYEQY
TRBV5-4	TRBJ1-3	ASSTGQRSGNTIY
TRBV20-1	TRBJ2-3	SASRDSSTDTQY
TRBV5-1	TRBJ2-5	ASSPGVGQETQY
TRBV30	TRBJ2-7	AWSHGVCEQY
TRBV11-2	TRBJ1-1	ASSGTGGRAF
TRBV19	TRBJ1-5	ASRQTAGNQPQH
TRBV20-1	TRBJ1-5	SADSTGNQPQH
TRBV7-8	TRBJ2-7	ASSLVDGTYEQY
TRBV20-1	TRBJ2-1	SARVGQGQYNEQF
TRBV7-2	TRBJ1-2	ASSTAANYGYT
TRBV5-5	TRBJ2-5	ASSFLANQETQY
TRBV18	TRBJ2-6	ASSPREVAGANVLT
TRBV7-9	TRBJ2-1	ASSPTGLAGGEQF
TRBV7-3	TRBJ2-5	ASSSTGTVQETQY
TRBV12-3/TRBV12-4	TRBJ1-5	ASSFPRQPQH